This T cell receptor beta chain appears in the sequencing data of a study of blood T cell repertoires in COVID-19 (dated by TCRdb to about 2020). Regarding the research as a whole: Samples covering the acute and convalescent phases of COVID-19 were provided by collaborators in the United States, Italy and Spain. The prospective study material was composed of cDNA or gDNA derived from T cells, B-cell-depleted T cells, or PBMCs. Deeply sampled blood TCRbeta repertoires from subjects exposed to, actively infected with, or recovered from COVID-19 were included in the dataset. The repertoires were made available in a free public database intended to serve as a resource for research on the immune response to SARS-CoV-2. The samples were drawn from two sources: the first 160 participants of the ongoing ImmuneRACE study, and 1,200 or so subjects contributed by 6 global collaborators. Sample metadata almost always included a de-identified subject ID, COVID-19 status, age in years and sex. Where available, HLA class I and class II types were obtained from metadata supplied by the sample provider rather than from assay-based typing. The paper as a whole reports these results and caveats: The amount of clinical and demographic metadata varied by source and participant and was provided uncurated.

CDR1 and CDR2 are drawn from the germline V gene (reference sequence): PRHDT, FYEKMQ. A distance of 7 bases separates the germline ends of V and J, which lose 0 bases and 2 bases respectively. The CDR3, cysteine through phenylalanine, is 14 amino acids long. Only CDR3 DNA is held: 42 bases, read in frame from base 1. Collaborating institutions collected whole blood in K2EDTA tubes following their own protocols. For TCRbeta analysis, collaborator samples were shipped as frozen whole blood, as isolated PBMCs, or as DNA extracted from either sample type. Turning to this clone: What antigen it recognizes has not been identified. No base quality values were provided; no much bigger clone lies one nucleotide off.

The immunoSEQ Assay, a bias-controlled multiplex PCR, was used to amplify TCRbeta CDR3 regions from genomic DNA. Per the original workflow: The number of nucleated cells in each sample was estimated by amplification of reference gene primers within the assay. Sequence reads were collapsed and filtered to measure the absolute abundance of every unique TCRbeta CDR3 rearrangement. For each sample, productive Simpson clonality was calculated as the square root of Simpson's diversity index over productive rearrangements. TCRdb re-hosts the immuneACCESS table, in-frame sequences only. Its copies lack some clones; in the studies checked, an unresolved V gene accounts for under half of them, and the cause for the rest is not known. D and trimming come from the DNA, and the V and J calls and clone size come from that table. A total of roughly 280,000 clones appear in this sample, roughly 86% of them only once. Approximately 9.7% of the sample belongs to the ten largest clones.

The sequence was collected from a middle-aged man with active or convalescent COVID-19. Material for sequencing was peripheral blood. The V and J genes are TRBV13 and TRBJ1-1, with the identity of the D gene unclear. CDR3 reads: CASSLGPTNTEAFF. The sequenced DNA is TGTGCCAGCAGCTTAGGACCGACAAACACTGAAGCTTTCTTT.